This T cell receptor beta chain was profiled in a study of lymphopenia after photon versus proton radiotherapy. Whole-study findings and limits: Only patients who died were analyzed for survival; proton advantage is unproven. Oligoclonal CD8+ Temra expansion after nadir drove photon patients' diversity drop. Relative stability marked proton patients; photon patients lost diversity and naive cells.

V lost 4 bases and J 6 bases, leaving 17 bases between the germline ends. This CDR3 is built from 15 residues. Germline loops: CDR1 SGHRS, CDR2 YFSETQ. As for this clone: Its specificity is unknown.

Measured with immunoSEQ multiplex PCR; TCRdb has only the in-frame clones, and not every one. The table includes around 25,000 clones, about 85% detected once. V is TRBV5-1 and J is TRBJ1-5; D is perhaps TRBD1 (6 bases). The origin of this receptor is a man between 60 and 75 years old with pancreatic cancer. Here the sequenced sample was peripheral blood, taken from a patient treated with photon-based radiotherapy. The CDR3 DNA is TGCGCCAGCAGCCTGGAGGGGGGCGGAGGTCAGCCCCAGCATTTT. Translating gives CASSLEGGGGQPQHF.